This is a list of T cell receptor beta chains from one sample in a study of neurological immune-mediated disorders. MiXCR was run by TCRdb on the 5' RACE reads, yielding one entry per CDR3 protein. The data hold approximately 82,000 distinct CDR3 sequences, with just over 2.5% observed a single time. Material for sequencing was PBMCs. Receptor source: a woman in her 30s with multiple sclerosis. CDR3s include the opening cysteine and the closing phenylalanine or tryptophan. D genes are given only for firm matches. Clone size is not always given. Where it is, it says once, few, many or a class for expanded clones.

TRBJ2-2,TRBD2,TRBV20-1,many,TGCAGTGCTAGACCTAGCGGGGTCACCGGGGAGCTGTTTTTT,CSARPSGVTGELFF
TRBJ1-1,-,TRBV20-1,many,TGCAGTGCTAGAGAGTGGGGGGTAAACACTGAAGCTTTCTTT,CSAREWGVNTEAFF
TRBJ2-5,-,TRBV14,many,TGTGCCAGCAGCCAAAATGAAGGGGCGCCTAAAGAGACCCAGTACTTC,CASSQNEGAPKETQYF
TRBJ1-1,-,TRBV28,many,TGTGCCAGCAGTTCGGGACCCGGGGGGACTGAAGCTTTCTTT,CASSSGPGGTEAFF
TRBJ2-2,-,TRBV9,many,TGTGCCAGCAGCGTGGAGGGGACGAACACCGGGGAGCTGTTTTTT,CASSVEGTNTGELFF
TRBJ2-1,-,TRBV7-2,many,TGTGCCAGCAGCTATAGCGGAGTCCCCTACAATGAGCAGTTCTTC,CASSYSGVPYNEQFF
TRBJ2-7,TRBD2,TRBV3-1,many,TGTGCCAGCAGCCAAGGACTAGCGGGTCCTCCCGAGCAGTACTTC,CASSQGLAGPPEQYF
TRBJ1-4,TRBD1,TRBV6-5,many,TGTGCCAGCAGCCGCTGGACAGGGAGGGCAAAACTGTTTTTT,CASSRWTGRAKLFF
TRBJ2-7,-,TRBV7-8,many,TGTGCCAGCAGCTCTGCAAGGACTACCTACTACGAGCAGTACTTC,CASSSARTTYYEQYF
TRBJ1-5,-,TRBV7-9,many,TGTGCCAGCAGCTTTGGGTCCAGCAATCAGCCCCAGCATTTT,CASSFGSSNQPQHF
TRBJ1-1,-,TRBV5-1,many,TGCGCCAGCAGCGTGGGACCGCAGAACACTGAAGCTTTCTTT,CASSVGPQNTEAFF
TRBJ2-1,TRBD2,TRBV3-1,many,TGTGCCAGCAGCCAAGGACTAGCGGGCTCATATGAGCAGTTCTTC,CASSQGLAGSYEQFF
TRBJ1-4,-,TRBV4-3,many,TGCGCCAGCAGCCAAGGCTTAAACCCGTTTGAGAGCAGAAATGAAAAACTGTTTTTT,CASSQGLNPFESRNEKLFF
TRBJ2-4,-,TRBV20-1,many,TGCAGTGCTATTGACAGCCGGAAGGCCAAAAACATTCAGTACTTC,CSAIDSRKAKNIQYF
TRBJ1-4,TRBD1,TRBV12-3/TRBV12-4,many,TGTGCCAGCAGTTTGTATGCAGGGGGAAATGAAAAACTGTTTTTT,CASSLYAGGNEKLFF
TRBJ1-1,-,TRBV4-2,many,TGTGCCAGCACCTCAGTGCTCATGAACACTGAAGCTTTCTTT,CASTSVLMNTEAFF
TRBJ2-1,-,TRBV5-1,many,TGCGCCAGCAGCCAACTAGACGTCCTTTACAATGAGCAGTTCTTC,CASSQLDVLYNEQFF
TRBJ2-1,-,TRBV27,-,TGTGCCAGCAGTTTGCTCCAGGGAGGGGGAAACAATGAGCAGTTCTTC,CASSLLQGGGNNEQFF
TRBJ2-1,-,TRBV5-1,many,TGCGCCAGCAGCCAGGACGGTTCGAGGGGGTACAATGAGCAGTTCTTC,CASSQDGSRGYNEQFF
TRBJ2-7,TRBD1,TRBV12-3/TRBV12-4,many,TGTGCCAGCAGTTTAGAAGAGGGGGCCCCCTACGAGCAGTACTTC,CASSLEEGAPYEQYF
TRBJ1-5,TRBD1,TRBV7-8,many,TGTGCCAGCAGCATACAGGGGGTTGGAAATCAGCCCCAGCATTTT,CASSIQGVGNQPQHF
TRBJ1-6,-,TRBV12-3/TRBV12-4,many,TGTGCCAGCAGTTACAGGGTGGGGAGTAATTCACCCCTCCACTTT,CASSYRVGSNSPLHF
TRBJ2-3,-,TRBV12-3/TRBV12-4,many,TGTGCCAGCAGTACAGGGTCTACGCAGTATTTT,CASSTGSTQYF
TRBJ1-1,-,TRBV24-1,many,TGTGCCACCAGTGACGGGAACACTGAAGCTTTCTTT,CATSDGNTEAFF
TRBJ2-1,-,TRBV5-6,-,TGTGCCAGCAGCTTAGGCCGGGGGACGGTCCGATGGATCGATGAGCAGTTCTTC,CASSLGRGTVRWIDEQFF
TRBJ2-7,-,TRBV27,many,TGTGCCAGCAGTTCAGACACCCGAAGTTCCTACGAGCAGTACTTC,CASSSDTRSSYEQYF
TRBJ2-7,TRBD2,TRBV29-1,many,TGCAGCGTTGAGCCTAGCGGCCTGGGCAACGAGCAGTACTTC,CSVEPSGLGNEQYF
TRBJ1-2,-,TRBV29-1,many,TGCAGCGTTCTTTATCAGGCCTCCGAGGGCTACACCTTC,CSVLYQASEGYTF
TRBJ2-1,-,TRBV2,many,TGTGCCACCCCCAGACTAAGCTCCTACAATGAGCAGTTCTTC,CATPRLSSYNEQFF